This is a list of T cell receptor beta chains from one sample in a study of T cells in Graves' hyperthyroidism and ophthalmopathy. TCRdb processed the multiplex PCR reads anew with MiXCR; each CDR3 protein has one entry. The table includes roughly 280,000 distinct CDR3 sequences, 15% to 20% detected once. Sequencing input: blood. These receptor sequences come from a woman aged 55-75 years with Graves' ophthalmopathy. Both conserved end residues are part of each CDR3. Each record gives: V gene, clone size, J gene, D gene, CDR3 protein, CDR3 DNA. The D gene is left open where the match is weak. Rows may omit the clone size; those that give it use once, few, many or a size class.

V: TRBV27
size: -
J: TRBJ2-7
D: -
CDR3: CASWGKDGDYEQYF
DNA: TGTGCCAGCTGGGGGAAGGATGGTGACTACGAGCAGTACTTC

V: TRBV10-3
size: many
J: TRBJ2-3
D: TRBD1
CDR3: CATSENTGGNTDTQYF
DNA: TGTGCCACCTCCGAGAATACAGGGGGGAACACAGATACGCAGTATTTT

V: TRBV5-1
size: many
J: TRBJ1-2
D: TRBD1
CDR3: CASSSTGAYGYTF
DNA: TGCGCCAGCAGCTCGACAGGGGCCTATGGCTACACCTTC

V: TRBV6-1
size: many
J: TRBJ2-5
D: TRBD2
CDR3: CASRYSGRFGAKETQYF
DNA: TGTGCCAGCCGCTATAGCGGGAGGTTTGGCGCCAAAGAGACCCAGTACTTC

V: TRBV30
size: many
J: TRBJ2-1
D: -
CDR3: CAWSYLRTTRYINEQFF
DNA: TGTGCCTGGAGTTACCTAAGGACTACCCGGTACATCAATGAGCAGTTCTTC

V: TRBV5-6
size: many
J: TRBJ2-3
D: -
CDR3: CASSYRVDTQYF
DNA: TGTGCCAGCAGCTACAGGGTCGATACGCAGTATTTT

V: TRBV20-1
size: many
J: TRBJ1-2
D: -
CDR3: CSARVEFGNYGYTF
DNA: TGCAGTGCTAGAGTTGAGTTTGGCAACTATGGCTACACCTTC

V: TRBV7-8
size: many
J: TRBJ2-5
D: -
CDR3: CASSLGRTFETQYF
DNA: TGTGCCAGCAGCTTAGGGAGGACTTTTGAGACCCAGTACTTC

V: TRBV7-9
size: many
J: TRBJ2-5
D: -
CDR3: CASSMDTQETQYF
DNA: TGTGCCAGCAGCATGGATACGCAAGAGACCCAGTACTTC

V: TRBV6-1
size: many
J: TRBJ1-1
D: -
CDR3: CASSEVLAVGDAFF
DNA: TGTGCCAGCAGTGAAGTATTGGCGGTGGGGGATGCTTTCTTT

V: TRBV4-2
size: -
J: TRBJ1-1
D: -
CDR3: CASSQEKDRGAFF
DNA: TGTGCCAGCAGCCAAGAGAAGGACCGGGGAGCTTTCTTT

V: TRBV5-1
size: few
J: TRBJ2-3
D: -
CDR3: CASSLEAQGGADTQYF
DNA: TGCGCCAGCAGCTTGGAGGCCCAGGGAGGAGCAGATACGCAGTATTTT

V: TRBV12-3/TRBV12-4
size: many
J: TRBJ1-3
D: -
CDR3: CASSFRSGAGNTIYF
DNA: TGTGCCAGCAGTTTTCGATCGGGAGCTGGAAACACCATATATTTT

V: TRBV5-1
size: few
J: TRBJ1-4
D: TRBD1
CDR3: CASSPGQFLTQVEKLFF
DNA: TGCGCCAGCAGCCCGGGACAGTTCCTTACCCAGGTTGAAAAACTGTTTTTT

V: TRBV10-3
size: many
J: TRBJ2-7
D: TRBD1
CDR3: CAISAGTETYEQYF
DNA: TGTGCCATCAGTGCCGGGACAGAGACCTACGAGCAGTACTTC

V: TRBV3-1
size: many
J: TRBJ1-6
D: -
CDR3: CASSQARGNSPLHF
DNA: TGTGCCAGCAGCCAAGCCAGGGGTAATTCACCCCTCCACTTT

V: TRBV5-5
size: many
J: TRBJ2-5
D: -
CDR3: CASSFVDGRKGTQYF
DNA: TGTGCCAGCAGCTTCGTCGACGGCCGCAAAGGGACCCAGTACTTC

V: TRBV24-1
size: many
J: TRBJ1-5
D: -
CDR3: CATSDPNQPQHF
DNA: TGTGCCACCAGTGATCCAAATCAGCCCCAGCATTTT

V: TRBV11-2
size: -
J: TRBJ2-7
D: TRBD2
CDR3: CASSLLAGLNYGQYF
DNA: TGTGCCAGCAGCTTACTAGCGGGGCTCAACTACGGGCAGTACTTC

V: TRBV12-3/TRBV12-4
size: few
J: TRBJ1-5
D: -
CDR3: CASGPGRGLASNQPQHF
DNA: TGTGCCAGCGGACCCGGTCGGGGACTTGCTAGCAATCAGCCCCAGCATTTT

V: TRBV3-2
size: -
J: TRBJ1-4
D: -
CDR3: CASSQNPQGAVNEKLFF
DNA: TGTGCCAGCAGCCAGAATCCTCAGGGTGCGGTTAATGAAAAACTGTTTTTT

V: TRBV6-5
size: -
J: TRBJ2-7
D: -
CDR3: CASSYRRGVPTYEQYF
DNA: TGTGCCAGCAGTTACCGACGAGGGGTTCCCACCTACGAGCAGTACTTC

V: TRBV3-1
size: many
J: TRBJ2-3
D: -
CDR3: CASSQVGGQRTDTQYF
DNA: TGTGCCAGCAGCCAAGTCGGGGGTCAGCGCACAGATACGCAGTATTTT

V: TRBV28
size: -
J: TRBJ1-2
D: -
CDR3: CASSLQVDLYGYTF
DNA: TGTGCCAGCAGTTTACAGGTAGACCTCTATGGCTACACCTTC

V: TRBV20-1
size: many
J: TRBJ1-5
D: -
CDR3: CSARLGINQPQHF
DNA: TGCAGTGCTAGACTAGGGATCAATCAGCCCCAGCATTTT

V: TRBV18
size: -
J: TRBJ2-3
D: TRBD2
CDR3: CASSPPRGAHTDTQYF
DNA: TGTGCCAGCTCACCACCGCGGGGGGCCCACACAGATACGCAGTATTTT

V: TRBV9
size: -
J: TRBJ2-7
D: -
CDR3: CASSWEGAKEQYF
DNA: TGTGCCAGCAGCTGGGAGGGGGCGAAGGAGCAGTACTTC

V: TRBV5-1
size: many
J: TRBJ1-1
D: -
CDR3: CASSSVGGWNTEAFF
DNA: TGCGCCAGCAGCTCGGTGGGGGGCTGGAACACTGAAGCTTTCTTT

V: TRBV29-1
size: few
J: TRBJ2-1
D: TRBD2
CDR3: CSVDGPSGGFLSNEQFF
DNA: TGCAGCGTTGATGGGCCTAGCGGGGGATTTCTGTCCAATGAGCAGTTCTTC

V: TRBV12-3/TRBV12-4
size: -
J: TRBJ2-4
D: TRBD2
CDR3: CASNPPGLAGGQAKNIQYF
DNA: TGTGCCAGCAACCCTCCGGGACTAGCGGGAGGCCAGGCCAAAAACATTCAGTACTTC

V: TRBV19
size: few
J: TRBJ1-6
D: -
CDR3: CASSITPDRNSPLHF
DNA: TGTGCCAGTAGTATAACCCCGGACAGAAATTCACCCCTCCACTTT

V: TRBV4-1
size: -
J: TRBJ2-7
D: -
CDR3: CASSQHEAGRDYEQYF
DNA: TGCGCCAGCAGCCAACATGAGGCTGGCAGGGACTACGAGCAGTACTTC

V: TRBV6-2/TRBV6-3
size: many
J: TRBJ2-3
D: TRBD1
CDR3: CASSPMDRGTADTQYF
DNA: TGTGCCAGCAGTCCTATGGACAGGGGGACGGCAGATACGCAGTATTTT

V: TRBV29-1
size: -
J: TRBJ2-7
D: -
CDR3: CSVFPRGGSEQYF
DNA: TGCAGCGTGTTCCCGAGAGGAGGAAGCGAGCAGTACTTC

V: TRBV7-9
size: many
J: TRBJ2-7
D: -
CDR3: CASSLADRISRIGFPYEQYF
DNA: TGTGCCAGCAGCTTAGCTGATCGGATCTCAAGGATTGGGTTTCCCTACGAGCAGTACTTC

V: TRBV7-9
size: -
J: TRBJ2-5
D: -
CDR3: CASSGTAYGTQYF
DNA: TGTGCCAGCAGCGGGACTGCATATGGGACCCAGTACTTC

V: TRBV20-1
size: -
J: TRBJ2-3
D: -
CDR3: CSAHTLLGVDTQYF
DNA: TGCAGTGCTCATACCCTACTCGGTGTGGATACGCAGTATTTT

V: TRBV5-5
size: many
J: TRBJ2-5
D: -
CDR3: CASSSTSTLQETQYF
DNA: TGTGCCAGCAGCTCTACGTCGACACTCCAAGAGACCCAGTACTTC

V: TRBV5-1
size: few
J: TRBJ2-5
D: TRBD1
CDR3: CASSFGTGEIETQYF
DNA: TGCGCCAGCAGCTTCGGGACAGGGGAAATAGAGACCCAGTACTTC